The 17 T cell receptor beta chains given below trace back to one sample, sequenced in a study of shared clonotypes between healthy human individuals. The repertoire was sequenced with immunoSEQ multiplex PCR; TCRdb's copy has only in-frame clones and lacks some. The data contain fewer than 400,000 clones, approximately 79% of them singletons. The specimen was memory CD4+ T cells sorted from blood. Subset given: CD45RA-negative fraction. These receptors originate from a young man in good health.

In DNA, the CDR3 is TGTGCCAGCTCACTTGGACAGGGGCCTCATCAGCCCCAGCATTTT. This sequence encodes CASSLGQGPHQPQHF. This chain joins TRBV18 and TRBJ1-5; 9 bases are shared with TRBD1. V trimming: 4 bases; J trimming: 5 bases; junction bases outside the gene matches: 6. The germline CDR1 and CDR2 sequences are KGHSH and LQKENI. CDR3 length: 15 residues. The whole variable domain, remainder taken from reference TRBV18 and TRBJ1-5, is NAGVMQNPRHLVRRRGQEARLRCSPMKGHSHVYWYRQLPEEGLKFMVYLQKENIIDESGMPKERFSAEFPKEGPSILRIQQVVRGDSAAYFCASSLGQGPHQPQHFGDGTRLSIL.

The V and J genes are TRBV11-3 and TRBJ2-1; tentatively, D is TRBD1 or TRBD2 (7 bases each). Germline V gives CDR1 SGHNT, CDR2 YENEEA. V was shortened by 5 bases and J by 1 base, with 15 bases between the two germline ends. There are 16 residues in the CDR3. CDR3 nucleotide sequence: TGTGCCAGCAGCCCGGGGGGCAGGGGGTCCTACAATGAGCAGTTCTTC. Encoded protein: CASSPGGRGSYNEQFF.

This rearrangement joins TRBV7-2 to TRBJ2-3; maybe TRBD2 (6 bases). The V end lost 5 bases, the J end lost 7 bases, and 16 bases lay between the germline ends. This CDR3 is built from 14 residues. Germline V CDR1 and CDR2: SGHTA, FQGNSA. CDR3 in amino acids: CASSPSRDSHTQYF. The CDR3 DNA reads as TGTGCCAGCAGCCCGAGCCGGGACTCACATACGCAGTATTTT.

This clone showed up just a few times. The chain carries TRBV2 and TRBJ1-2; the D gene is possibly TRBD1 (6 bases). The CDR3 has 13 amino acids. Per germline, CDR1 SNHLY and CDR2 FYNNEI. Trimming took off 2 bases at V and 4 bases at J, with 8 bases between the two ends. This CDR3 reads CASSETGSYGYTF. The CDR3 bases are TGTGCCAGCAGTGAAACAGGGTCCTATGGCTACACCTTC.

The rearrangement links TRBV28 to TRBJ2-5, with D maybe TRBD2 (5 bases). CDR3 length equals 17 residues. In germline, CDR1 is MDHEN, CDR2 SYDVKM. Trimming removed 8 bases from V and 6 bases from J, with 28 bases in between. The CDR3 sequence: CASWGNIRNSGSKTQYF. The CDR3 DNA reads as TGTGCCAGCTGGGGTAATATTCGCAATTCGGGATCGAAGACCCAGTACTTC.

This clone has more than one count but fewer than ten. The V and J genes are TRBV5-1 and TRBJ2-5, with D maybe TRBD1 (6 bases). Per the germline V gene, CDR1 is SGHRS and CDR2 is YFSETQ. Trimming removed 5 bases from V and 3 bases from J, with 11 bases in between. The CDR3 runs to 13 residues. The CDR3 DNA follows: TGCGCCAGCAGTCCACAGGGTGAAGAGACCCAGTACTTC. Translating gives CASSPQGEETQYF.

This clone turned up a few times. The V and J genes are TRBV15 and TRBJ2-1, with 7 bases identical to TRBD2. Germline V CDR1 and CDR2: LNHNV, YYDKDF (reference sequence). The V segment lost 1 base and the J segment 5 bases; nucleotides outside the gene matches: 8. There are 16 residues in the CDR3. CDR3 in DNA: TGTGCCACCAGCAGAGGCTATAGCGGGTCCAACAATGAGCAGTTCTTC. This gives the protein CATSRGYSGSNNEQFF.

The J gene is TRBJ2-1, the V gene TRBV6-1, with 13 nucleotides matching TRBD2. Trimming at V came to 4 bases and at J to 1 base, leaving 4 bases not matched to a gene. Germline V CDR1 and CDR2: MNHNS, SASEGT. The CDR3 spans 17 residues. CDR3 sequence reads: CASSGRTSGRSYNEQFF. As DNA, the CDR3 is TGTGCCAGCAGTGGCCGGACTAGCGGGAGATCCTACAATGAGCAGTTCTTC.

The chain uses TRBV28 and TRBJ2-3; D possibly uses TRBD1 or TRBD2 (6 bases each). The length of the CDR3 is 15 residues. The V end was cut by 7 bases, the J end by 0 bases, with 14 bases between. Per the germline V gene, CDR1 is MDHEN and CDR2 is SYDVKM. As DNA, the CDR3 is TGTGCCAGCACTTTGGGGGGCACTAGCACAGATACGCAGTATTTT. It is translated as CASTLGGTSTDTQYF.

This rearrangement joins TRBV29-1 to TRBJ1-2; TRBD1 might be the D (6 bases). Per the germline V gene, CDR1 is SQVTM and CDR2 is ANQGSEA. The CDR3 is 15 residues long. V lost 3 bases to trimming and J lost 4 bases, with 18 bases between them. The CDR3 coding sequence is TGCAGCGTTGATCGGAGGGGGGATGGAAGCTATGGCTACACCTTC. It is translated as CSVDRRGDGSYGYTF.

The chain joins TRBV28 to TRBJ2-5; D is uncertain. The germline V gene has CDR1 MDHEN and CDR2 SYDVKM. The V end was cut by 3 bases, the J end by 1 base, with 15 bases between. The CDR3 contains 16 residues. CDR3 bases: TGTGCCAGCAGTTTTCCTAAGGCCCCGACCCAAGAGACCCAGTACTTC. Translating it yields CASSFPKAPTQETQYF.

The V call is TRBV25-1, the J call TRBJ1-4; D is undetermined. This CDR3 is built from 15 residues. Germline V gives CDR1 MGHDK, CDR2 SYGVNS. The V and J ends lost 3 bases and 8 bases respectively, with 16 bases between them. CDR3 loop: CASSDSGTVNEKLFF. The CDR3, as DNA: TGTGCCAGCAGTGATTCGGGAACGGTCAACGAAAAACTGTTTTTT. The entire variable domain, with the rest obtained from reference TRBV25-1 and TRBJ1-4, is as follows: EADIYQTPRYLVIGTGKKITLECSQTMGHDKMYWYQQDPGMELHLIHYSYGVNSTEKGDLSSESTVSRIRTEHFPLTLESARPSHTSQYLCASSDSGTVNEKLFFGSGTQLSVL.

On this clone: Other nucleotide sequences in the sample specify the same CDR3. CDR3 bases: TGTGCCAGCAGCTTGGCCGGGACCGCGAACACTGAAGCTTTCTTT. Its protein product is CASSLAGTANTEAFF. The rearrangement uses TRBV5-4 and TRBJ1-1; perhaps TRBD1 as D (5 bases). Germline V CDR1 and CDR2: SGHNT, YYREEE (reference sequence). The V end was cut by 0 bases, the J end by 1 base, with 10 bases between. This CDR3 region has 15 residues.

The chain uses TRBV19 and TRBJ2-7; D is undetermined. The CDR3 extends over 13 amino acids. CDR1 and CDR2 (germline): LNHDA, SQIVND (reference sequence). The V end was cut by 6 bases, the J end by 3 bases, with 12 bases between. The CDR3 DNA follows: TGTGCCAGTAGCACAGCTTCTTACTACGAGCAGTACTTC. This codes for CASSTASYYEQYF.

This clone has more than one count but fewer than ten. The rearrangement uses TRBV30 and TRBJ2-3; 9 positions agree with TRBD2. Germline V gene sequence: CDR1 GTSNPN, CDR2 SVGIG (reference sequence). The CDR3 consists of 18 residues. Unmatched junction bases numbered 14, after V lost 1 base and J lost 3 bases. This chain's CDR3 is CAWSGLAGRPLETDTQYF. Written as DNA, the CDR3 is TGTGCCTGGAGTGGGCTAGCGGGACGCCCCCTTGAAACAGATACGCAGTATTTT.

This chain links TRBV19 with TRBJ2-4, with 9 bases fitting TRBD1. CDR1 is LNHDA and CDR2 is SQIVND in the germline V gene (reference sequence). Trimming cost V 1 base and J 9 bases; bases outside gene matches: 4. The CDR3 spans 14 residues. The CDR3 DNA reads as TGTGCCAGTAGTATAGGGACAGGGGTTGCCATTCAGTACTTC. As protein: CASSIGTGVAIQYF.

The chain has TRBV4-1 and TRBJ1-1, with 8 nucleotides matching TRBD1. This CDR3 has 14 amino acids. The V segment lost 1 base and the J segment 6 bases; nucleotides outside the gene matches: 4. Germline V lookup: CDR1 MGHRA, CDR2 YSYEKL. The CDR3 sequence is CASSQVRGRSEAFF. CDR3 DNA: TGCGCCAGCAGCCAAGTCAGGGGGCGGTCTGAAGCTTTCTTT.